The next 21 T cell receptor beta chains were all read from a single sample in a study of beta chain features in type 1 diabetes. The study's findings and limits: Within each of all four CD4+ subsets, Type 1 diabetes patients had TCRB CDR3s that were moderately but significantly shorter.

Reverse transcribing all isolated RNA meant expressed TCRB transcripts were sequenced. This table comes from immunoSEQ multiplex PCR, and its TCRdb copy is limited to in-frame clones, with some not included. The sample has 250,000 to 300,000 clones, approximately 25% seen once. These receptors lack a known antigen. The sample was naive CD4+ T cells from blood. These receptors all stem from a woman aged 25 to 45 with type 1 diabetes.

The chain couples TRBV29-1 to TRBJ1-1; no definite D call. V dropped 4 bases and J dropped 4 bases, with 4 bases sitting between them. This CDR3 comprises 10 residues. Per the germline V gene, CDR1 is SQVTM and CDR2 is ANQGSEA. CDR3 sequence: CSVVSTEAFF. The CDR3 bases are TGCAGCGTTGTTAGCACTGAAGCTTTCTTT. Full variable domain (missing parts from reference TRBV29-1 and TRBJ1-1): SAVISQKPSRDICQRGTSLTIQCQVDSQVTMMFWYRQQPGQSLTLIATANQGSEATYESGFVIDKFPISRPNLTFSTLTVSNMSPEDSSIYLCSVVSTEAFFGQGTRLTVV.

The V gene is TRBV30, the J gene TRBJ1-1; D not resolved. The CDR3 totals 14 residues. V was cut by 4 bases and J by 0 bases, with 12 bases left in between. Germline CDR1 GTSNPN, CDR2 SVGIG (reference sequence). In nucleotides, the CDR3 is TGTGCCTGGACCTGGTTCCGAGTGAACACTGAAGCTTTCTTT. This translates into CAWTWFRVNTEAFF.

There are a few counts of this clone. The V call is TRBV5-1, the J call TRBJ1-2; the match to TRBD1 covers 8 bases. Looked up from germline, CDR1 is SGHRS and CDR2 is YFSETQ. The CDR3 spans 13 residues. The V and J ends lost 4 bases and 3 bases, in that order; junction bases with no gene match: 2. The CDR3 DNA reads as TGCGCCAGCAGCCCGACAGGGGACTATGGCTACACCTTC. It specifies CASSPTGDYGYTF.

This clone was observed a few times. V gene TRBV2 combines with J gene TRBJ1-4, with D possibly TRBD1 on 5 matching bases. The CDR3 is 14 amino acids. V was trimmed by 5 bases and J by 8 bases, leaving 15 bases between them. Per the germline V gene, CDR1 is SNHLY and CDR2 is FYNNEI. CDR3 amino acids: CASSTIQGGEKLFF. DNA for the CDR3: TGTGCCAGCAGTACCATTCAGGGCGGCGAAAAACTGTTTTTT.

The rearrangement uses TRBV5-6 and TRBJ1-2; weak D call: TRBD1 (5 bases). Germline assignment: CDR1 SGHDT and CDR2 YYEEEE. Trimming took 0 bases from V and 5 from J, leaving 17 bases between them. The CDR3 loop spans 16 amino acids. DNA for the CDR3: TGTGCCAGCAGCTTGGCCGTTGCAGGGACTTGGTATGGCTACACCTTC. Its translation is CASSLAVAGTWYGYTF.

This clone was detected only a few times. Compared with germline, one end of the junction differs, possibly owing to a read error. J is TRBJ2-5 and V is TRBV7-7; TRBD2 matches at 11 bases. Germline assignment: CDR1 SSHAT and CDR2 FNYEAQ (reference sequence). This CDR3 contains 15 residues. The CDR3 protein is CASSPRLAGSETQYF. CDR3 nucleotides: TGTGCTAGCAGCCCAAGACTAGCGGGATCCGAGACCCAGTACTTC.

The chain couples TRBV7-2 to TRBJ2-7; 7 bases match TRBD2. Unmatched junction bases numbered 7, after V lost 3 bases and J lost 5 bases. The CDR3 is made up of 14 amino acids. Germline loops: CDR1 SGHTA, CDR2 FQGNSA. Written as DNA, the CDR3 is TGTGCCAGCAGCTTCCAGACTAGCTGGGACGAGCAGTACTTC. Residues: CASSFQTSWDEQYF.

The V call is TRBV30, the J call TRBJ1-2; D call uncertain. Germline loops: CDR1 GTSNPN, CDR2 SVGIG (reference sequence). The V end lost 0 bases, the J end lost 6 bases, and 8 bases lay between the germline ends. The CDR3 length is 12 residues. The DNA of the CDR3 is TGTGCCTGGAGTGTCTCCGTAAATGGCTACACCTTC. Amino acid sequence: CAWSVSVNGYTF.

The chain carries TRBV5-1 and TRBJ2-1; possible D gene TRBD2, 5 bases. This CDR3 spans 15 amino acids. Per germline, CDR1 SGHRS and CDR2 YFSETQ. Trimming left V 1 base short and J 9 bases short, with 17 bases between. The CDR3 is CASSLYESSRGEQFF. The DNA of the CDR3 is TGCGCCAGCAGCTTGTATGAGTCCAGTCGGGGTGAGCAGTTCTTC.

This chain joins TRBV20-1 and TRBJ2-3; no clear D. CDR1 and CDR2 from the germline V gene are DFQATT and SNEGSKA (reference sequence). The CDR3 totals 11 residues. Trimming pared 5 bases from V and 4 bases from J, leaving 7 bases between. The chain's CDR3 is CSAYSPDTQYF. The DNA of the CDR3 is TGCAGTGCTTACAGTCCAGATACGCAGTATTTT.

This clone was seen only a few times. The chain combines TRBV23-1 with TRBJ1-2; D may be TRBD1 (5 bases). TRBV23-1 is annotated as an ORF whose role is uncertain. This CDR3 has 16 residues. V lost 0 bases, J lost 8 bases, and 19 bases lay in between. The CDR3 is CASSQSTGRIAGGYTF. The CDR3 coding sequence is TGCGCCAGCAGTCAATCGACGGGACGGATAGCGGGCGGCTACACCTTC.

This clone was observed a few times. V gene TRBV30 combines with J gene TRBJ1-2, with 8 bases identical to TRBD1. The CDR3 extends over 13 amino acids. V lost 2 bases, J lost 7 bases, and 6 bases stayed unmatched. The germline CDR1 and CDR2 sequences are GTSNPN and SVGIG (reference sequence). The CDR3 spells CAWSTWTGTGYTF. The CDR3 DNA sequence: TGTGCCTGGAGTACCTGGACAGGGACTGGCTACACCTTC.

This clone was seen more than once but under ten times. The V and J genes are TRBV7-2 and TRBJ2-3, with a tentative D call TRBD1 (6 bases). The CDR3 totals 14 residues. Trimming removed 0 bases at V and 6 bases at J, with 10 bases between. Germline loops: CDR1 SGHTA, CDR2 FQGNSA. CDR3 residues: CASSLAQGRDTQYF. CDR3 DNA: TGTGCCAGCAGCTTAGCACAGGGAAGGGATACGCAGTATTTT.

This clone was seen a handful of times. The chain carries TRBV5-1 and TRBJ1-2; 7 positions match TRBD1. V lost 2 bases and J lost 8; bases outside the gene matches: 9. The CDR3 sequence is 14 residues long. Germline CDR1 and CDR2: SGHRS and YFSETQ. The CDR3 region is CASSLPQGVYGYTF. As DNA, the CDR3 is TGCGCCAGCAGCTTACCTCAGGGGGTGTACGGCTACACCTTC.

The chain couples TRBV5-4 to TRBJ2-1; TRBD2 is a possible D gene (7 bases). Germline-derived CDR1 and CDR2 are SGHNT and YYREEE (reference sequence). With 0 bases removed from V and 7 bases from J, the gap between germline ends came to 14 bases. This CDR3 has 15 residues. The CDR3 reads CASSLGEGVWNEQFF. The CDR3, as DNA: TGTGCCAGCAGCTTGGGGGAGGGGGTCTGGAATGAGCAGTTCTTC. Full variable domain (rest looked up from reference TRBV5-4 and TRBJ2-1): ETGVTQSPTHLIKTRGQQVTLRCSSQSGHNTVSWYQQALGQGPQFIFQYYREEENGRGNFPPRFSGLQFPNYSSELNVNALELDDSALYLCASSLGEGVWNEQFFGPGTRLTVL.

The V and J genes are TRBV7-9 and TRBJ2-3; D remains ambiguous. V lost 3 bases and J 4 bases, leaving 11 bases between the germline ends. The CDR3 has 14 amino acids. Germline CDR1 reads SEHNR; CDR2 reads FQNEAQ (reference sequence). DNA for the CDR3: TGTGCCAGCAGCTTTCCCGGGTCCCCAGATACGCAGTATTTT. Amino acid sequence: CASSFPGSPDTQYF.

The chain couples TRBV6-1 to TRBJ1-2; 8 bases are a match to TRBD1. The CDR3 contains 16 residues. CDR1 and CDR2 from the germline V gene are MNHNS and SASEGT. V trimming: 3 bases; J trimming: 5 bases; junction bases outside the gene matches: 11. The CDR3 is CASSDSGQGEWYGYTF. CDR3 bases: TGTGCCAGCAGTGACAGCGGACAGGGTGAATGGTATGGCTACACCTTC.

This chain uses TRBV19 with TRBJ1-5; D gene ambiguous. Germline V gives CDR1 LNHDA, CDR2 SQIVND (reference sequence). There are 14 residues in the CDR3. The V end was cut by 5 bases, the J end by 5 bases, with 13 bases between. For the CDR3, the DNA is TGTGCCAGTAGTTCGCGAGGCGGGTATCAGCCCCAGCATTTT. Protein: CASSSRGGYQPQHF.

The chain links TRBV10-3 to TRBJ2-1; 7 nucleotides line up with TRBD1. V lost 8 bases to trimming and J lost 7 bases; unmatched junction nucleotides: 14. This CDR3 comprises 15 residues. Germline CDR1 ENHRY, CDR2 SYGVKD. The CDR3 coding sequence is TGTGCCATCGGGACGAGGCAGGGGGACGTAAATGAGCAGTTCTTC. Translating it yields CAIGTRQGDVNEQFF.

A few counts support this clone. The V and J genes are TRBV21-1 and TRBJ2-1; no check of the table's D call, TRBD1, against the DNA was made. TRBV21-1 is described as a pseudogene. The CDR3 runs to 14 residues. The CDR3 coding sequence is TGTGCCAGCAGCAAAGGGACACAATACAATGAGCAGTTCTTC. Protein product: CASSKGTQYNEQFF.

In this sample, this clone turned up a few times. The rearrangement uses TRBV9 and TRBJ2-1; 12 bases are a match to TRBD2. The CDR3 runs to 15 residues. The germline V gene has CDR1 SGDLS and CDR2 YYNGEE. The J segment lost 4 bases and the V segment lost 3 bases, leaving 2 bases of the junction unmatched. As DNA, the CDR3 is TGTGCCAGCAGCGCAACTAGCGGGAGGTACAATGAGCAGTTCTTC. Amino acid sequence: CASSATSGRYNEQFF.